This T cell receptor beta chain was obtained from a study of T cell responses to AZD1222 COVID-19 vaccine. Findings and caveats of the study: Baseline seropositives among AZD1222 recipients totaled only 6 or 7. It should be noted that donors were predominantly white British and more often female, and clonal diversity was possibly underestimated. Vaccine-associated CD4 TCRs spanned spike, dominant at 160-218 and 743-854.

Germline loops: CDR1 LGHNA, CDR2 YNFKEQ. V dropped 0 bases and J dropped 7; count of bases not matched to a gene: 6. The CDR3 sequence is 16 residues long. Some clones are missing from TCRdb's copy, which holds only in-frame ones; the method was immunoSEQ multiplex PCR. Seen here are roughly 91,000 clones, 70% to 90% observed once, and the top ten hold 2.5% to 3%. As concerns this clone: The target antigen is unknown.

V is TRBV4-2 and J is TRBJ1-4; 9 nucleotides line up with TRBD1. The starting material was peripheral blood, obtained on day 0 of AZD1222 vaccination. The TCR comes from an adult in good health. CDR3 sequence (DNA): TGTGCCAGCAGCCAAGAGCCGGGACAGGGATTTGAAAAACTGTTTTTT. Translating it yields CASSQEPGQGFEKLFF.